Following are 6 T cell receptor beta chains from one sample sequenced in a study of blood T cells in healthy people across ages. Through a sample-barcoded 5' primer and a J-beta primer mix, a second PCR was run for about 6 to 11 cycles. Each CDR3 protein gets one entry after TCRdb re-called the 5' RACE reads with MiXCR. Of hundreds of thousands of distinct CDR3 sequences in the sample, about 30% were seen once. Specimen: blood. These receptors all come from an elderly woman in good health.

With regard to this clonotype: This may stem from a read error, because a much larger clone lies one nucleotide away. As DNA, the CDR3 is TGTGCCAGCAGTTTATTTGAGTCCGATGAGCAGTACTTC. Translating gives CASSLFESDEQYF. The chain carries TRBV27 and TRBJ2-1; D not certain. The J call may be mistaken, given a closer DNA end match to TRBJ2-7. The germline CDR1 and CDR2 sequences are MNHEY and SMNVEV (reference sequence). CDR3 length: 13 amino acids.

The genes are TRBV5-1 and TRBJ2-5, with 8 bases identical to TRBD2. After removal of 0 bases from V and 3 bases from J, the junction contained 4 bases not matched to a gene. Germline CDR1 SGHRS, CDR2 YFSETQ. The CDR3 sequence is 15 residues long. The CDR3 nucleotides are TGCGCCAGCAGCTTGGTTAGCGGGGCAGAAGAGACCCAGTACTTC. Encoded protein: CASSLVSGAEETQYF.

In regard to this clonotype: A read error may be the cause here, since a much bigger clone is one base away. This chain links TRBV7-8 with TRBJ2-7, with 8 bases aligning to TRBD1. This CDR3 is 14 amino acids long. Trimming removed 1 base from V and 7 bases from J; junction bases left unmatched: 6. Germline-derived CDR1 and CDR2 are SGHVS and FQNEAQ. The CDR3 loop is CASSLDQGASEQYF. CDR3 DNA: TGTGCCAGCAGCTTAGATCAGGGGGCAAGTGAGCAGTACTTC.

The chain uses TRBV7-9 and TRBJ2-3; 11 nucleotides line up with TRBD1. Trimming at V came to 2 bases and at J to 3 bases, leaving 10 bases not matched to a gene. The CDR3 runs to 18 residues. Germline V CDR1 and CDR2: SEHNR, FQNEAQ (reference sequence). Here the CDR3 reads CASSLRAHRDRGTDTQYF. The CDR3 region has the DNA TGTGCCAGCAGCTTAAGGGCTCACCGGGACAGGGGGACAGATACGCAGTATTTT. The full variable domain, with the rest looked up from reference TRBV7-9 and TRBJ2-3, is DTGVSQNPRHKITKRGQNVTFRCDPISEHNRLYWYRQTLGQGPEFLTYFQNEAQLEKSRLLSDRFSAERPKGSFSTLEIQRTEQGDSAMYLCASSLRAHRDRGTDTQYFGPGTRLTVL.

This clonotype was observed once. A much larger clone lies a single base off, so this may be a read error. J is TRBJ1-1 and V is TRBV14, with D perhaps TRBD1 (5 bases). There are 15 residues in the CDR3. Germline CDR1 and CDR2: SGHDN and FVKESK. The CDR3 region has the DNA TGTGCCTGCAGCCAAGTTTCAGGGATGAACACTGAAGCTTTCTTT. Translation: CACSQVSGMNTEAFF.

The sample holds a few counts of this clonotype. This clone may be a read error of a much larger clone one base away. The rearrangement uses TRBV2 and TRBJ2-7, with no clear D. Germline V gene data show CDR1 as SNHLY and CDR2 as FYNNEI. The CDR3 extends over 11 amino acids. V dropped 6 bases and J dropped 4 bases, with 7 bases sitting between them. CDR3 protein: CASRALYEQYF. CDR3 nucleotide sequence: TGTGCCAGCAGGGCCCTTTACGAGCAGTACTTC.